This TCR beta chain derives from a study of T cell changes during pregnancy in multiple sclerosis. The V gene's germline CDR1 is ENHRY and CDR2 SYGVKD. The CDR3 runs to 11 residues. Trimming stripped 4 bases from V and 6 bases from J, with 6 bases between. Repertoires were generated with immunoSEQ multiplex PCR, while TCRdb's copy carries only in-frame clones and drops some. The table lists approximately 61,000 clones, approximately 85% of them singletons. V is TRBV10-3 and J is TRBJ1-2, with a tentative D call TRBD1 (6 bases). This receptor was obtained from a female donor with multiple sclerosis, enrolled in a pregnancy study. The material sequenced was peripheral blood, taken in the first trimester of pregnancy. CDR3 in DNA: TGTGCCATCAGTGCAGGGGATGGCTACACCTTC. Translation: CAISAGDGYTF.